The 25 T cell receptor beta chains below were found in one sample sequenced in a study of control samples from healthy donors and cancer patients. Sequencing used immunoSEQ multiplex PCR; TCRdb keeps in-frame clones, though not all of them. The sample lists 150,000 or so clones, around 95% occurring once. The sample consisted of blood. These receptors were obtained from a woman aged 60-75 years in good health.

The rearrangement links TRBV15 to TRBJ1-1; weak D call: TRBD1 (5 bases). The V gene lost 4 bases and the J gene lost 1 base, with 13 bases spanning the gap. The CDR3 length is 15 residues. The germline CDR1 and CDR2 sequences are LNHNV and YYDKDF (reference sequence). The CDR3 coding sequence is TGTGCCACCAGCAAGGATGGGGCGGCGAACACTGAAGCTTTCTTT. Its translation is CATSKDGAANTEAFF.

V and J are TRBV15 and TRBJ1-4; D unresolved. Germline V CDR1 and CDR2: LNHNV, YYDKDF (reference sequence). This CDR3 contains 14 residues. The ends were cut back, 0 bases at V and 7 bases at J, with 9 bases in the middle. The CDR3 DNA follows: TGTGCCACCAGCAGAGATCGGGGAGGTGAAAAACTGTTTTTT. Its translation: CATSRDRGGEKLFF.

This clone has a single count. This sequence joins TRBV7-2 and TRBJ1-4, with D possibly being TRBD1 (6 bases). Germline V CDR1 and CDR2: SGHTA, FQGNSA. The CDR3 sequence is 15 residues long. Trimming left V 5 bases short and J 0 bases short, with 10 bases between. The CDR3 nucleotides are TGTGCCAGCAGCCCACAGGGTACAACTAATGAAAAACTGTTTTTT. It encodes CASSPQGTTNEKLFF. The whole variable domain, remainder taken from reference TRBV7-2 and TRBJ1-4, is GAGVSQSPSNKVTEKGKDVELRCDPISGHTALYWYRQSLGQGLEFLIYFQGNSAPDKSGLPSDRFSAERTGGSVSTLTIQRTQQEDSAVYLCASSPQGTTNEKLFFGSGTQLSVL.

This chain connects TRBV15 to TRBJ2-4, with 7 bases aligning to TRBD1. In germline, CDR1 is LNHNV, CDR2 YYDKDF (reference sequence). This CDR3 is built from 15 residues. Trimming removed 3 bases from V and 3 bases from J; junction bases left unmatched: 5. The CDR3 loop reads CATSRDRNSKNIQYF. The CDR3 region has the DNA TGTGCCACCAGCAGGGACAGGAATAGCAAAAACATTCAGTACTTC.

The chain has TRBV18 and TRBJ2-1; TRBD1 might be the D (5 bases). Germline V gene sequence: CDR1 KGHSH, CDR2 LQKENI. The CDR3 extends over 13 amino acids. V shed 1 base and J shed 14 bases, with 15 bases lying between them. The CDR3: CASSPLSRGEEFF. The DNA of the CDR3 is TGTGCCAGCTCACCACTCTCAAGGGGCGAGGAGTTCTTC.

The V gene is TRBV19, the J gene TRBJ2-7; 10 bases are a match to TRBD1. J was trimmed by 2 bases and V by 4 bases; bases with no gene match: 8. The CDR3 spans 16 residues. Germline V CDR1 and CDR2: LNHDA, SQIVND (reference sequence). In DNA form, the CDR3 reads TGTGCCAGTAGTAAATCCCCGGGACAGGGGACCTACGAGCAGTACTTC. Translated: CASSKSPGQGTYEQYF.

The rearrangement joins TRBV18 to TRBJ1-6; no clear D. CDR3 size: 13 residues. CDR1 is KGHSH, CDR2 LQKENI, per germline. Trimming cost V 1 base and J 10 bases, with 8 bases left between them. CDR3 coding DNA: TGTGCCAGCTCACCACGGCGAGAATCACCCCTCCACTTT. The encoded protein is CASSPRRESPLHF.

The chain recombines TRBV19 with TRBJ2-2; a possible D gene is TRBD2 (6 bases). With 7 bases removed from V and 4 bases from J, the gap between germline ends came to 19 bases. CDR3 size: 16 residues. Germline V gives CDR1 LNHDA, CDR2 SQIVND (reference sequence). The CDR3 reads CASNPQIAAVTGELFF. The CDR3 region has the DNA TGTGCCAGTAACCCTCAAATAGCGGCCGTCACCGGGGAGCTGTTTTTT.

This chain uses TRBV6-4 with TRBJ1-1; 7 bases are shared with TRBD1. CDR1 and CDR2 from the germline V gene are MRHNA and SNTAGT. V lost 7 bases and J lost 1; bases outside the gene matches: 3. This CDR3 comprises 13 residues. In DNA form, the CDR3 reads TGTGCCAGCAATCAGGGGGGGAACACTGAAGCTTTCTTT. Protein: CASNQGGNTEAFF.

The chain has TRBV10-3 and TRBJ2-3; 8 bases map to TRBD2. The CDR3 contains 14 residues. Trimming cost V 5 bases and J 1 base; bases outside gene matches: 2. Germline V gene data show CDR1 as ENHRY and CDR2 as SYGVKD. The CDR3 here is CAISSGGGTDTQYF. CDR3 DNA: TGTGCCATCAGTAGCGGGGGTGGCACAGATACGCAGTATTTT.

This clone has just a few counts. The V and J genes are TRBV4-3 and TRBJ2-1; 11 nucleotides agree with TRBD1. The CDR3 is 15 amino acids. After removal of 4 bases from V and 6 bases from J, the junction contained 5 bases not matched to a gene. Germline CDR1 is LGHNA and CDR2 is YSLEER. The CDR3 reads CASSLTGTGGNEQFF. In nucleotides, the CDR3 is TGCGCCAGCAGCCTCACCGGGACAGGGGGCAATGAGCAGTTCTTC.

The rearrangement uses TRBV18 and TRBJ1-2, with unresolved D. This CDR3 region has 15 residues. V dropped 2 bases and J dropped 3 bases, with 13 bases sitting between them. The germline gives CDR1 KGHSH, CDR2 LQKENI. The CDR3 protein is CASSPTAAYYYGYTF. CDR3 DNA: TGTGCCAGCTCACCAACGGCAGCTTACTACTATGGCTACACCTTC.

CDR3 loop: CASSLGPASYNSPLHF. The CDR3 DNA sequence: TGTGCCAGCAGCCTTGGACCGGCCAGCTATAATTCACCCCTCCACTTT. The chain combines TRBV7-2 with TRBJ1-6; no clear D gene. This CDR3 spans 16 amino acids. Germline lookup yields CDR1 SGHTA and CDR2 FQGNSA. Trimming stripped 5 bases from V and 3 bases from J, with 14 bases between.

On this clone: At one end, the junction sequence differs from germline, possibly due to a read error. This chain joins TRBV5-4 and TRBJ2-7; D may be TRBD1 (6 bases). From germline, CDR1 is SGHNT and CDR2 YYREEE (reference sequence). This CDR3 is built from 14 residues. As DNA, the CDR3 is TGTGTCAGCAGCACAAGGACAGACTCCTACGAGCAGTACTTC. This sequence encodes CVSSTRTDSYEQYF.

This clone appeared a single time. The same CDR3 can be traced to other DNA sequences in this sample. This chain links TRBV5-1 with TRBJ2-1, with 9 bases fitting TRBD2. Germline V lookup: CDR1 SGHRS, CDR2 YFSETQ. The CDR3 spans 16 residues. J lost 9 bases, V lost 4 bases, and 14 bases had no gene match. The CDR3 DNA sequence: TGCGCCAGCAGCCCGGTTGCTAGCGGGGAGGGGGGTGAGCAGTTCTTC. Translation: CASSPVASGEGGEQFF.

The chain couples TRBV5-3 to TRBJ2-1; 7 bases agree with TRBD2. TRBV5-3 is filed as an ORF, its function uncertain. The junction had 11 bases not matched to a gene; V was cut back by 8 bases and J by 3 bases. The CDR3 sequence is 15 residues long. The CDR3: CASPRGGRNYNEQFF. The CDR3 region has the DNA TGTGCCAGCCCCCGCGGGGGAAGGAACTACAATGAGCAGTTCTTC.

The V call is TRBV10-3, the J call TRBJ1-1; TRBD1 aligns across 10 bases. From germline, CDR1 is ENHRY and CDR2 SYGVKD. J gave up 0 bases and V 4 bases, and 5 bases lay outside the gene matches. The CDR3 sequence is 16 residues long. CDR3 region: CAISGWTGGMNTEAFF. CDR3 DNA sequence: TGTGCCATCAGTGGTTGGACAGGGGGTATGAACACTGAAGCTTTCTTT.

For the CDR3, the DNA is TGTGCCATCAGTGACCCGACGAAGGGAACTTACGAGCAGTACTTC. It specifies CAISDPTKGTYEQYF. V gene TRBV10-3 combines with J gene TRBJ2-7; D is unresolved. The CDR3 covers 15 residues. The V end lost 3 bases, the J end lost 4 bases, and 16 bases lay between the germline ends. Germline CDR1 is ENHRY and CDR2 is SYGVKD.

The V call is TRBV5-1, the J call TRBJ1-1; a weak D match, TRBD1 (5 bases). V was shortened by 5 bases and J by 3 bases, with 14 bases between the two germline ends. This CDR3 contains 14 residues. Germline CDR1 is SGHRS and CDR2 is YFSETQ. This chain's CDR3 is CASRWGKPHTEAFF. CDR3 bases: TGCGCCAGCAGATGGGGGAAGCCTCACACTGAAGCTTTCTTT.

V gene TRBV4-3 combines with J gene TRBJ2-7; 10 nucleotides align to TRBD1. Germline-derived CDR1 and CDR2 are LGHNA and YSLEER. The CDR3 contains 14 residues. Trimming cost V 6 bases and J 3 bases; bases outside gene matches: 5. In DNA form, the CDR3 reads TGCGCCAGCAGTCGGACAGGGGGAAACTACGAGCAGTACTTC. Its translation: CASSRTGGNYEQYF.

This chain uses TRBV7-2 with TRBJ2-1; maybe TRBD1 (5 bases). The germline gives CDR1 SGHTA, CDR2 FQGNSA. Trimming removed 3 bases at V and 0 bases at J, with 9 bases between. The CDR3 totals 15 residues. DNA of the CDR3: TGTGCCAGCAGCTTTTGGACAAGCTCCTACAATGAGCAGTTCTTC. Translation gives CASSFWTSSYNEQFF.

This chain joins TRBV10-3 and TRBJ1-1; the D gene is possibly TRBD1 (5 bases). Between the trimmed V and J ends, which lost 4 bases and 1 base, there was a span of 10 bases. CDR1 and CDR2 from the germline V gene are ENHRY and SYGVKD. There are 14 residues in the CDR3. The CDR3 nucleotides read TGTGCCATCAGTGCTGACAGAACGAACACTGAAGCTTTCTTT. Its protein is CAISADRTNTEAFF.

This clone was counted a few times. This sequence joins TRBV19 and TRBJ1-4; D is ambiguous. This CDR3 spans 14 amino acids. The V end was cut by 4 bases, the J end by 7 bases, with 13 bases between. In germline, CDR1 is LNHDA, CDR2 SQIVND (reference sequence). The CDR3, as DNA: TGTGCCAGTAGTACGACATCGTATGGTGAAAAACTGTTTTTT. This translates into CASSTTSYGEKLFF.

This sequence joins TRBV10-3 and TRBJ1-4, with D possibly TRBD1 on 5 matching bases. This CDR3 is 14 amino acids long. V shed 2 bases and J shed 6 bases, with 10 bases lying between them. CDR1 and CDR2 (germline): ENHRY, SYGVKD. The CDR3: CAISEGLGDEKLFF. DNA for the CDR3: TGTGCCATCAGTGAGGGGTTGGGGGATGAAAAACTGTTTTTT.

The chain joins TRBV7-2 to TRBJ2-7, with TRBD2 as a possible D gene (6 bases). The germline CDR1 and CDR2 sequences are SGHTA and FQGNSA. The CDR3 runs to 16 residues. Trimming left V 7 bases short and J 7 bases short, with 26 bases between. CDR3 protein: CASKAPGGGVLQEQYF. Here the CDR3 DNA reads TGTGCCAGCAAGGCCCCCGGGGGTGGGGTGTTGCAGGAGCAGTACTTC. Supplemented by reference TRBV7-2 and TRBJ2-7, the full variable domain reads GAGVSQSPSNKVTEKGKDVELRCDPISGHTALYWYRQSLGQGLEFLIYFQGNSAPDKSGLPSDRFSAERTGGSVSTLTIQRTQQEDSAVYLCASKAPGGGVLQEQYFGPGTRLTVT.